The sequence of this T cell receptor beta chain was determined in a study of OX40 agonist ivuxolimab in advanced cancers. Background on the study: An agonistic human IgG2 monoclonal antibody against OX40 (CD134) was given.

Measured with immunoSEQ multiplex PCR; TCRdb has only the in-frame clones, and not every one. Found here are tens of thousands of clones, about 87% of them singletons; the top ten hold roughly 0.66%. Points from the study as a whole: Dose levels from 0.1 to 3.0 mg/kg saw CD4+ and CD8+ blood T cells expand clonally by week 6. CD8+ T cells were the subset that, on average, had more expanded clones than CD4+.

Trimming cost V 0 bases and J 5 bases, with 13 bases left between them. This CDR3 has 16 amino acids. Per the germline V gene, CDR1 is SGHVS and CDR2 is FQNEAQ. Turning to this clone: Antigen unknown.

This specimen was CD4+ or CD8+ T cells sorted from blood, taken in a trial of the OX40 agonist ivuxolimab. The source of this sequence is an adult with an advanced solid tumor such as melanoma, head and neck, liver or kidney cancer. This sequence joins TRBV7-8 and TRBJ2-2; possible D gene TRBD2, 6 bases. CDR3 amino acids: CASSLARRVGTGELFF. The DNA of the CDR3 is TGTGCCAGCAGCTTAGCGAGGAGGGTTGGGACCGGGGAGCTGTTTTTT.